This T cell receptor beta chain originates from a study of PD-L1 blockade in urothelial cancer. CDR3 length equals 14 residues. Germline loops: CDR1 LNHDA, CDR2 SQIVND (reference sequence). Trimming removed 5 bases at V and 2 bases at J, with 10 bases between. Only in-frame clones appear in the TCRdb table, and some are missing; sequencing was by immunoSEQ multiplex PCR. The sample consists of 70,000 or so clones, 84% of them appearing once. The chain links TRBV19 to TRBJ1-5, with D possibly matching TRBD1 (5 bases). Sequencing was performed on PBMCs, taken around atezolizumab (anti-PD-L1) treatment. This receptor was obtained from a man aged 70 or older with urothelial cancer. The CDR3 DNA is TGTGCCAGTAGTGCAACAGGAGGCAATCAGCCCCAGCATTTT. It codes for CASSATGGNQPQHF. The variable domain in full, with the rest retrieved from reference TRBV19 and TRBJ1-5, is DGGITQSPKYLFRKEGQNVTLSCEQNLNHDAMYWYRQDPGQGLRLIYYSQIVNDFQKGDIAEGYSVSREKKESFPLTVTSAQKNPTAFYLCASSATGGNQPQHFGDGTRLSIL.